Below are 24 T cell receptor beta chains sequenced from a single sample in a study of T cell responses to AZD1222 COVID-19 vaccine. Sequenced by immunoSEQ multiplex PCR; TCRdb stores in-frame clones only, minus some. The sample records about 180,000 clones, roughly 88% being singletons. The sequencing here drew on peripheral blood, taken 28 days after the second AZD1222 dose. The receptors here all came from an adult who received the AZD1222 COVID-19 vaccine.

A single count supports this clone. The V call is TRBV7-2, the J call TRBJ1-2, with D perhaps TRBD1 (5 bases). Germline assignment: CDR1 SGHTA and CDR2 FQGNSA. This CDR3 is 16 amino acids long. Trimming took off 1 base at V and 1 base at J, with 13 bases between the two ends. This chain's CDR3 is CASSLVSGIYNYGYTF. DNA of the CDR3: TGTGCCAGCAGCTTAGTATCAGGGATTTATAACTATGGCTACACCTTC.

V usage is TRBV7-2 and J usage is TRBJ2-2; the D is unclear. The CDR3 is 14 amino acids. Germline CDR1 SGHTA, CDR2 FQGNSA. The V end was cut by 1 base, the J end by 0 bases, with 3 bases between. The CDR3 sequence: CASSLETNTGELFF. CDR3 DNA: TGTGCCAGCAGCTTAGAAACGAACACCGGGGAGCTGTTTTTT.

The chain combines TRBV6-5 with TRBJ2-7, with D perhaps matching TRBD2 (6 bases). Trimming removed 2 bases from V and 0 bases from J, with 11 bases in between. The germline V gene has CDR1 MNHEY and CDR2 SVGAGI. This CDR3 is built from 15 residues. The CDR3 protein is CASSYGWGVSYEQYF. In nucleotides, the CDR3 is TGTGCCAGCAGTTACGGGTGGGGGGTCTCCTACGAGCAGTACTTC.

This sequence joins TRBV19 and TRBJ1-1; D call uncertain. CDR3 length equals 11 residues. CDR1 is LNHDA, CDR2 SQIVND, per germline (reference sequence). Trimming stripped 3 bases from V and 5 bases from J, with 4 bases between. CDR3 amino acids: CASSILTEAFF. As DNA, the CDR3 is TGTGCCAGTAGTATTCTAACTGAAGCTTTCTTT.

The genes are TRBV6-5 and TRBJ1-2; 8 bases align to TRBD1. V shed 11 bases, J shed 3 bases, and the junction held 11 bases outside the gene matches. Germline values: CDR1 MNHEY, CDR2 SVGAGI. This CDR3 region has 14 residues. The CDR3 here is CAGGGLTGDYGYTF. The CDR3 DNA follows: TGTGCCGGGGGGGGTTTGACAGGGGACTATGGCTACACCTTC.

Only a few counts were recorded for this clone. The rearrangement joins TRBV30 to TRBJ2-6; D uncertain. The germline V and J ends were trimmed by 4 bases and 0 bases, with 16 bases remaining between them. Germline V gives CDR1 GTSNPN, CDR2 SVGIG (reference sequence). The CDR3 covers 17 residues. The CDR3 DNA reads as TGTGCCTGGAATGGCAGACTTACTTTCTCTGGGGCCAACGTCCTGACTTTC. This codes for CAWNGRLTFSGANVLTF.

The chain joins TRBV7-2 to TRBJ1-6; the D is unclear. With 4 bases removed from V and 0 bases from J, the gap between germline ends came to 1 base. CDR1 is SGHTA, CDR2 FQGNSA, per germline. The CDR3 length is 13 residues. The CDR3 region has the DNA TGTGCCAGCAGCTACTCCTATAATTCACCCCTCCACTTT. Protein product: CASSYSYNSPLHF.

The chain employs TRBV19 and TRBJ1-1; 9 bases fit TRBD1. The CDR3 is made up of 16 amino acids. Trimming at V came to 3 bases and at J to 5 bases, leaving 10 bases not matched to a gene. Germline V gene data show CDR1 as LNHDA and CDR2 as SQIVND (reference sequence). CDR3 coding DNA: TGTGCCAGTAGTATCGGGACAGGGATAAGGTTTACTGAAGCTTTCTTT. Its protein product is CASSIGTGIRFTEAFF.

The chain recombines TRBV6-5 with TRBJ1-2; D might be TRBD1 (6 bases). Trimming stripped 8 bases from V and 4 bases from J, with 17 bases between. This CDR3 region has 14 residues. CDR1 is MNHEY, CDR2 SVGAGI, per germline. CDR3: CASSGGGTVYGYTF. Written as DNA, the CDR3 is TGTGCCAGCTCGGGAGGGGGGACCGTCTATGGCTACACCTTC.

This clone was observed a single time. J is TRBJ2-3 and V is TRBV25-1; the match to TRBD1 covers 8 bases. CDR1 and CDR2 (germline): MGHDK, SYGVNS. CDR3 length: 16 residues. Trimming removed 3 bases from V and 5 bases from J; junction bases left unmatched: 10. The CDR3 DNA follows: TGTGCCAGCAGTGATCCCCAGGGGGCGTGGGGAGATACGCAGTATTTT. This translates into CASSDPQGAWGDTQYF. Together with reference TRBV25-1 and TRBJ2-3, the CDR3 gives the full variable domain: EADIYQTPRYLVIGTGKKITLECSQTMGHDKMYWYQQDPGMELHLIHYSYGVNSTEKGDLSSESTVSRIRTEHFPLTLESARPSHTSQYLCASSDPQGAWGDTQYFGPGTRLTVL.

The CDR3 DNA is TGCGCCAGCAGCATCACCCCCAGGACAGAGGATTATGGCTACACCTTC. It translates to CASSITPRTEDYGYTF. V and J are TRBV5-1 and TRBJ1-2; TRBD1 might be the D (6 bases). Germline CDR1 and CDR2: SGHRS and YFSETQ. The CDR3 contains 16 residues. The V gene lost 4 bases and the J gene lost 5 bases, with 21 bases spanning the gap.

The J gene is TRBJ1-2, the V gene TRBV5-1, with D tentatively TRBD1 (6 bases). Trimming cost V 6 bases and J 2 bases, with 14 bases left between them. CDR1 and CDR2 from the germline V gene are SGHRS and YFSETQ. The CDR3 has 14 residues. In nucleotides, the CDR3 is TGCGCCAGCACCCCTCGGAGGGGGAACTATGGCTACACCTTC. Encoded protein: CASTPRRGNYGYTF.

The CDR3 DNA sequence: TGTGCCACGGGGGGGGCAAACTATGGCTACACCTTC. It codes for CATGGANYGYTF. The V and J genes are TRBV19 and TRBJ1-2, with a possible D match to TRBD1 (6 bases). CDR3 length: 12 residues. Germline V gives CDR1 LNHDA, CDR2 SQIVND (reference sequence). V dropped 10 bases and J dropped 2 bases, with 11 bases sitting between them.

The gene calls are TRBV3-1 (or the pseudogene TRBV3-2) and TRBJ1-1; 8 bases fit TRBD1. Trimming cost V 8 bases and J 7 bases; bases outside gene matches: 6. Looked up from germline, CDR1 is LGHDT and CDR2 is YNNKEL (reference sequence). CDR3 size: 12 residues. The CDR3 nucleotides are TGTGCCAGCGCCGGCACAGGGGGTGAAGCTTTCTTT. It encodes CASAGTGGEAFF.

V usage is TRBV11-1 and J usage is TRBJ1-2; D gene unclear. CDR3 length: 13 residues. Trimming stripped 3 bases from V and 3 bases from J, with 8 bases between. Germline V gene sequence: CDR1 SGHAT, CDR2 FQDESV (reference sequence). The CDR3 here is CASSLSTDYGYTF. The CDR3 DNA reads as TGTGCCAGCAGCTTGTCAACGGACTATGGCTACACCTTC.

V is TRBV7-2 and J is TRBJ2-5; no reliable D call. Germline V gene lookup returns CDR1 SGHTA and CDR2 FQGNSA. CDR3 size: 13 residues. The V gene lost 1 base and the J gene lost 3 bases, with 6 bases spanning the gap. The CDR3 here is CASSLVTEETQYF. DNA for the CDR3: TGTGCCAGCAGCTTAGTAACAGAAGAGACCCAGTACTTC.

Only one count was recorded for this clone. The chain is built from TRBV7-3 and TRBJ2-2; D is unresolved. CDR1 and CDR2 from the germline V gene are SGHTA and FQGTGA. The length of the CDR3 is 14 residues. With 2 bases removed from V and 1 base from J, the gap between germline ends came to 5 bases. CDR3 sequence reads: CASSLRRNTGELFF. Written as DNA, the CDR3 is TGTGCCAGCAGCTTACGACGGAACACCGGGGAGCTGTTTTTT.

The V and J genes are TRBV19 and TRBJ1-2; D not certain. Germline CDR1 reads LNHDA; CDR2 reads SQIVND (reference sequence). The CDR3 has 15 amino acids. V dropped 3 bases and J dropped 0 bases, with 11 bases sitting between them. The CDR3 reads CASSIAGQANYGYTF. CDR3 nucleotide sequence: TGTGCCAGTAGTATTGCGGGCCAAGCTAACTATGGCTACACCTTC.

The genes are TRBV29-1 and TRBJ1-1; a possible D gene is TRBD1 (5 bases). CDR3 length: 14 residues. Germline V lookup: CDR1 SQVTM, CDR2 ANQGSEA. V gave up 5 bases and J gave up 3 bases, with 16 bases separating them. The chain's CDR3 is CSVHRSGGDTEAFF. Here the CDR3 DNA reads TGCAGCGTTCATCGGAGTGGGGGTGACACTGAAGCTTTCTTT.

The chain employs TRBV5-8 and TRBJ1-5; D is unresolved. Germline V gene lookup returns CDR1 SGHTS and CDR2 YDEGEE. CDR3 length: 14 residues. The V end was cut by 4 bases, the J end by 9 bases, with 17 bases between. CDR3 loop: CASSLNSTRWPQHF. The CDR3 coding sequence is TGTGCCAGCAGCCTTAACAGTACGAGGTGGCCCCAGCATTTT. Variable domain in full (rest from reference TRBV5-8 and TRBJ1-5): EAGVTQSPTHLIKTRGQQATLRCSPISGHTSVYWYQQALGLGLQFLLWYDEGEERNRGNFPPRFSGRQFPNYSSELNVNALELEDSALYLCASSLNSTRWPQHFGDGTRLSIL.

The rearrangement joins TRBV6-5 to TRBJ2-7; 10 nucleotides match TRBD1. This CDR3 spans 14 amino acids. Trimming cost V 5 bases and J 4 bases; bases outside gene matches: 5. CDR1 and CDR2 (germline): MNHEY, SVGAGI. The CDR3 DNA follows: TGTGCCAGCAGTCGCGGGACAGGGGTTTACGAGCAGTACTTC. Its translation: CASSRGTGVYEQYF.

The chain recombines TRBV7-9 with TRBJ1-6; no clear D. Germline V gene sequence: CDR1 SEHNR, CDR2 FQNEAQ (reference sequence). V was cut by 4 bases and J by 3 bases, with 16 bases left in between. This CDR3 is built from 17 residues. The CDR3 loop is CASSSEEGFGYNSPLHF. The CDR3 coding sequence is TGTGCCAGCAGCTCAGAGGAGGGTTTCGGCTATAATTCACCCCTCCACTTT.

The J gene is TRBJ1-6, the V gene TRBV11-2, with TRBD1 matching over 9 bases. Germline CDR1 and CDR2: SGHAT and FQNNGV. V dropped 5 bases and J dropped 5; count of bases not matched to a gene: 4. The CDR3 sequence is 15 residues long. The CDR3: CASSPRTGDNSPLHF. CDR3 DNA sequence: TGTGCCAGCAGCCCTCGGACAGGGGATAATTCACCCCTCCACTTT.

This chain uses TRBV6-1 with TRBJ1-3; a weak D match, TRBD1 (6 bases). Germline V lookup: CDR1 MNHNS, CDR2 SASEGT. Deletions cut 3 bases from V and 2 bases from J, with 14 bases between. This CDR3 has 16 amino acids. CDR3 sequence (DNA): TGTGCCAGCAGTGATTCGACAGGATGGGCTGGAAACACCATATATTTT. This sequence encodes CASSDSTGWAGNTIYF.